This TCR beta chain originates from a study of blood T cell repertoires in COVID-19. Study-wide context: Samples taken during acute and convalescent COVID-19 were collected in the United States, Italy and Spain. Sample material is recorded as cDNA or gDNA derived from T cells, B-cell-depleted T cells, or PBMCs.

The V segment lost 6 bases and the J segment 9 bases; nucleotides outside the gene matches: 4. The CDR3 has 13 residues. In the source study's methods: Amplification with reference gene primers provided the estimates of nucleated cell counts. Sequenced by immunoSEQ multiplex PCR; TCRdb stores in-frame clones only, minus some. Clone size and V and J calls were adopted from that table, with D and trimming inferred from the DNA. The sample includes fewer than 200,000 clones, 65% to 80% of them seen just once. The clonotype was recovered from a man aged 55 to 70 with acute or convalescent COVID-19. V is TRBV12-3 or TRBV12-4 and J is TRBJ2-1; 11 bases match TRBD1. The material sequenced was peripheral blood. Written as DNA, the CDR3 is TGTGCCAGCAGAAGGACAGGGGGCGTTGAGCAGTTCTTC. Protein sequence: CASRRTGGVEQFF.